A selection of T cell receptor beta chains follows, all from one sample in a study of blood T cell repertoires in COVID-19. Measured with immunoSEQ multiplex PCR; TCRdb has only the in-frame clones, and not every one. Of 120,000 to 150,000 clones listed, over 60% are singletons. The sequencing input was peripheral blood. The receptors were gathered from an elderly man with acute or convalescent COVID-19. CDR3s include the opening cysteine and the closing phenylalanine or tryptophan. Fields, in order: CDR3 DNA, CDR3 protein, clone size, D gene, J gene, V gene. A D gene is named only where the DNA matches it firmly. The listing skips clone size in some rows; elsewhere it reads once, few, many or a size class.

CDR3 DNA: TGTGCCAGCAGCTTACAGACAGGGTACGAAAAACTGTTTTTT
CDR3 protein: CASSLQTGYEKLFF
clone size: few
D gene: TRBD1
J gene: TRBJ1-4
V gene: TRBV7-9

CDR3 DNA: TGTGCCTCGTGGGGGGATAGCAATCAGCCCCAGCATTTT
CDR3 protein: CASWGDSNQPQHF
clone size: .
D gene: .
J gene: TRBJ1-5
V gene: TRBV12-3/TRBV12-4

CDR3 DNA: TGTGCCACCGAGGGCCGGACAGCCAACTATGGCTACACCTTC
CDR3 protein: CATEGRTANYGYTF
clone size: many
D gene: .
J gene: TRBJ1-2
V gene: TRBV6-4

CDR3 DNA: TGTGCCAGCAGCCCACGACAGGACCTAGGAACGAACACTGAAGCTTTCTTT
CDR3 protein: CASSPRQDLGTNTEAFF
clone size: few
D gene: .
J gene: TRBJ1-1
V gene: TRBV9

CDR3 DNA: TGCGCCAGCAGCTTGGGGGGCGCCAACACTGAAGCTTTCTTT
CDR3 protein: CASSLGGANTEAFF
clone size: once
D gene: .
J gene: TRBJ1-1
V gene: TRBV5-1

CDR3 DNA: TGTGCCAGCAGCTTGGACAGGGTTTCAGGTCAGCCCCAGCATTTT
CDR3 protein: CASSLDRVSGQPQHF
clone size: .
D gene: TRBD1
J gene: TRBJ1-5
V gene: TRBV11-2

CDR3 DNA: TGCAGCGTTGCAAACAGGGACCTCATCGGCTACACCTTC
CDR3 protein: CSVANRDLIGYTF
clone size: once
D gene: .
J gene: TRBJ1-2
V gene: TRBV29-1

CDR3 DNA: TGTGCCACCAGCAGAGAAACAGGGAATCGGGATAATTCACCCCTCCACTTT
CDR3 protein: CATSRETGNRDNSPLHF
clone size: .
D gene: .
J gene: TRBJ1-6
V gene: TRBV15

CDR3 DNA: TGTGCCAGCAGCTTAGCCGAACTAGCGGGGGGTGTGACCCAGTACTTC
CDR3 protein: CASSLAELAGGVTQYF
clone size: .
D gene: TRBD2
J gene: TRBJ2-5
V gene: TRBV7-2

CDR3 DNA: TGTGCCAGCAGTTACCAAGCGCAGGGGTACAATCAGCCCCAGCATTTT
CDR3 protein: CASSYQAQGYNQPQHF
clone size: .
D gene: .
J gene: TRBJ1-5
V gene: TRBV6-2/TRBV6-3

CDR3 DNA: TGTGCCAGCAGTGACGTCCCCAACGGGGAGCTGTTTTTT
CDR3 protein: CASSDVPNGELFF
clone size: .
D gene: .
J gene: TRBJ2-2
V gene: TRBV6-4

CDR3 DNA: TGTGCCACAGGACAGGGGGGCGGTCAGCCCCAGCATTTT
CDR3 protein: CATGQGGGQPQHF
clone size: .
D gene: TRBD1
J gene: TRBJ1-5
V gene: TRBV24-1

CDR3 DNA: TGTGCCAGCTCACCAAGGGACAGGTTAGGTCAGCCCCAGCATTTT
CDR3 protein: CASSPRDRLGQPQHF
clone size: .
D gene: TRBD1
J gene: TRBJ1-5
V gene: TRBV18

CDR3 DNA: TGTGCAAGTCGCTTACCGGGACAGGTACTCTATAATTCACCCCTCCACTTT
CDR3 protein: CASRLPGQVLYNSPLHF
clone size: .
D gene: .
J gene: TRBJ1-6
V gene: TRBV12-2

CDR3 DNA: TGTGCCATCAGTGAGTCGAATTGGCGAAACGGGGAAGAGACCCAGTACTTC
CDR3 protein: CAISESNWRNGEETQYF
clone size: .
D gene: .
J gene: TRBJ2-5
V gene: TRBV10-3

CDR3 DNA: TGTGCCAGCAGCCTAGGACTAGCGCAAGAGACCCAGTACTTC
CDR3 protein: CASSLGLAQETQYF
clone size: .
D gene: TRBD2
J gene: TRBJ2-5
V gene: TRBV6-5

CDR3 DNA: TGTGCCAGCAGCCTGGGACTCTCAGTTGCAACTAATGAAAAACTGTTTTTT
CDR3 protein: CASSLGLSVATNEKLFF
clone size: .
D gene: .
J gene: TRBJ1-4
V gene: TRBV11-2

CDR3 DNA: TGTGCCAGCAGCTGGGGGGCAGGGGGTGAGGGCTACACCTTC
CDR3 protein: CASSWGAGGEGYTF
clone size: .
D gene: TRBD1
J gene: TRBJ1-2
V gene: TRBV7-8

CDR3 DNA: TGTGCCAGCAGACCCGGGACAGGGGGGAACAATGAGCAGTTCTTC
CDR3 protein: CASRPGTGGNNEQFF
clone size: .
D gene: TRBD1
J gene: TRBJ2-1
V gene: TRBV6-5

CDR3 DNA: TGTGCCAGCAGCCTGCAGGGAACTAACTATGGCTACACCTTC
CDR3 protein: CASSLQGTNYGYTF
clone size: few
D gene: .
J gene: TRBJ1-2
V gene: TRBV5-4

CDR3 DNA: TGCAGCGTTGACGGGGGACCGGCCTCCTACGAGCAGTACTTC
CDR3 protein: CSVDGGPASYEQYF
clone size: .
D gene: .
J gene: TRBJ2-7
V gene: TRBV29-1

CDR3 DNA: TGTGCCACCCTTGTCGAGGGCTCCCACGAGCAGTACTTC
CDR3 protein: CATLVEGSHEQYF
clone size: many
D gene: .
J gene: TRBJ2-7
V gene: TRBV19

CDR3 DNA: TGTGCCAGCAGAAAATCCGGGACACGTTCACCCCTCCACTTT
CDR3 protein: CASRKSGTRSPLHF
clone size: .
D gene: .
J gene: TRBJ1-6
V gene: TRBV6-5

CDR3 DNA: TGTGCCAGCAGCCAACCTAGCGGGGGGGCGAATGAGCAGTTCTTC
CDR3 protein: CASSQPSGGANEQFF
clone size: .
D gene: TRBD2
J gene: TRBJ2-1
V gene: TRBV3-1/TRBV3-2

CDR3 DNA: TGTGCCTGGAGTCCAGGGGACAGGGACTCCTACGAGCAGTACTTC
CDR3 protein: CAWSPGDRDSYEQYF
clone size: once
D gene: TRBD1
J gene: TRBJ2-7
V gene: TRBV30

CDR3 DNA: TGCAGCGTTGCGAAGGACAGGGGGCTGTACTATGGCTACACCTTC
CDR3 protein: CSVAKDRGLYYGYTF
clone size: few
D gene: TRBD1
J gene: TRBJ1-2
V gene: TRBV29-1

CDR3 DNA: TGCGCCAGCAGCTTGCCTAGCGGACCACAGGATGAGCAGTTCTTC
CDR3 protein: CASSLPSGPQDEQFF
clone size: .
D gene: TRBD2
J gene: TRBJ2-1
V gene: TRBV5-1

CDR3 DNA: TGTGCCAGCAGCTTATCTTCAGGGGCTGGCGAGCAGTACTTC
CDR3 protein: CASSLSSGAGEQYF
clone size: few
D gene: .
J gene: TRBJ2-7
V gene: TRBV7-2

CDR3 DNA: TGTGCCAGCCGGGAGATTAAAACCCTAGAAAAACTGTTTTTT
CDR3 protein: CASREIKTLEKLFF
clone size: .
D gene: .
J gene: TRBJ1-4
V gene: TRBV7-2

CDR3 DNA: TGTGCCAGTAGTATAGTAGGGGATGGTCAGCCCCAGCATTTT
CDR3 protein: CASSIVGDGQPQHF
clone size: .
D gene: .
J gene: TRBJ1-5
V gene: TRBV19

CDR3 DNA: TGTGCCAGCAGCCAAGATAGGATCGGACTCCGGAGGTACTTC
CDR3 protein: CASSQDRIGLRRYF
clone size: .
D gene: .
J gene: TRBJ2-7
V gene: TRBV3-1/TRBV3-2

CDR3 DNA: TGTGCCAGCAGCCCAGGCGCCAGGGAGACCCAGTACTTC
CDR3 protein: CASSPGARETQYF
clone size: .
D gene: .
J gene: TRBJ2-5
V gene: TRBV11-2

CDR3 DNA: TGTGCCAGCAGTGAATCTAGCCAGTCCACTGAAGCTTTCTTT
CDR3 protein: CASSESSQSTEAFF
clone size: .
D gene: .
J gene: TRBJ1-1
V gene: TRBV2

CDR3 DNA: TGCGCCAGCAGCTTGGAGCGGGGTCGGAGTTCACCCCTCCACTTT
CDR3 protein: CASSLERGRSSPLHF
clone size: once
D gene: .
J gene: TRBJ1-6
V gene: TRBV5-1

CDR3 DNA: TGCGCCAGCAGCCCGGGGGGACAGGGGGCCACAGATACGCAGTATTTT
CDR3 protein: CASSPGGQGATDTQYF
clone size: .
D gene: TRBD1
J gene: TRBJ2-3
V gene: TRBV5-1

CDR3 DNA: TGTGCCAGCAGCTGGACAGGGGGTTGGGAGCAGTACTTC
CDR3 protein: CASSWTGGWEQYF
clone size: .
D gene: TRBD1
J gene: TRBJ2-7
V gene: TRBV7-6

CDR3 DNA: TGTGCCAGCAGTGACGACACCAACACTGAAGCTTTCTTT
CDR3 protein: CASSDDTNTEAFF
clone size: .
D gene: .
J gene: TRBJ1-1
V gene: TRBV2

CDR3 DNA: TGTGCCAGCAGCCCGCACAGGAGCGGGGAGCTGTTTTTT
CDR3 protein: CASSPHRSGELFF
clone size: .
D gene: .
J gene: TRBJ2-2
V gene: TRBV3-1/TRBV3-2

CDR3 DNA: TGTGCCAGCAGTGACAGGCGGGAGAATTCACCCCTCCACTTT
CDR3 protein: CASSDRRENSPLHF
clone size: few
D gene: .
J gene: TRBJ1-6
V gene: TRBV6-1

CDR3 DNA: TGTGCCAGCAGCTCCCGCGGGACCACAGATACGCAGTATTTT
CDR3 protein: CASSSRGTTDTQYF
clone size: .
D gene: .
J gene: TRBJ2-3
V gene: TRBV7-2

CDR3 DNA: TGTGCCAGCAGCCGGACCCGGGGACTAGCGGGGGGCAAAAACATTCAGTACTTC
CDR3 protein: CASSRTRGLAGGKNIQYF
clone size: .
D gene: TRBD2
J gene: TRBJ2-4
V gene: TRBV14

CDR3 DNA: TGTGCCACCAGTGGGGGGGGCCAAGAGACCCAGTACTTC
CDR3 protein: CATSGGGQETQYF
clone size: .
D gene: TRBD2
J gene: TRBJ2-5
V gene: TRBV24-1

CDR3 DNA: TGTGCCAGCAGCCCCTTGGACAGATTGAACACTGAAGCTTTCTTT
CDR3 protein: CASSPLDRLNTEAFF
clone size: .
D gene: .
J gene: TRBJ1-1
V gene: TRBV14

CDR3 DNA: TGTGCCAGCAGCCCTGGGGGGTACGGCAATCAGCCCCAGCATTTT
CDR3 protein: CASSPGGYGNQPQHF
clone size: .
D gene: .
J gene: TRBJ1-5
V gene: TRBV11-2

CDR3 DNA: TGTGCCAGCAGCAGGACAGGGTCCTTTCACACTGAAGCTTTCTTT
CDR3 protein: CASSRTGSFHTEAFF
clone size: .
D gene: TRBD1
J gene: TRBJ1-1
V gene: TRBV7-9

CDR3 DNA: TGTGCCAGCGGGATCCCAGGGGATGAAAAACTGTTTTTT
CDR3 protein: CASGIPGDEKLFF
clone size: .
D gene: .
J gene: TRBJ1-4
V gene: TRBV6-5

CDR3 DNA: TGTGCCAGCAGCTTAGGGTCGGGGGATACGCAGTATTTT
CDR3 protein: CASSLGSGDTQYF
clone size: .
D gene: .
J gene: TRBJ2-3
V gene: TRBV7-2

CDR3 DNA: TGTGCCAGCAGCTCGGGTGGAGCGGCTAGCTCCTACAATGAGCAGTTCTTC
CDR3 protein: CASSSGGAASSYNEQFF
clone size: .
D gene: .
J gene: TRBJ2-1
V gene: TRBV7-9

CDR3 DNA: TGTGCCAGCTCAGATGCAACAGGGCGAACCGGGGAGCTGTTTTTT
CDR3 protein: CASSDATGRTGELFF
clone size: .
D gene: .
J gene: TRBJ2-2
V gene: TRBV18

CDR3 DNA: TGTGCCAGTAGTTTGAGCGGGGGGGCCTGGACAGATACGCAGTATTTT
CDR3 protein: CASSLSGGAWTDTQYF
clone size: few
D gene: TRBD2
J gene: TRBJ2-3
V gene: TRBV19

CDR3 DNA: TGTGCCAGCTCCCTCGGGGGCACAGATACGCAGTATTTT
CDR3 protein: CASSLGGTDTQYF
clone size: .
D gene: .
J gene: TRBJ2-3
V gene: TRBV5-4

CDR3 DNA: TGTGCCAGCAGCCCTGGGACTAGCGGGGATGAGCAGTTCTTC
CDR3 protein: CASSPGTSGDEQFF
clone size: .
D gene: TRBD2
J gene: TRBJ2-1
V gene: TRBV7-3